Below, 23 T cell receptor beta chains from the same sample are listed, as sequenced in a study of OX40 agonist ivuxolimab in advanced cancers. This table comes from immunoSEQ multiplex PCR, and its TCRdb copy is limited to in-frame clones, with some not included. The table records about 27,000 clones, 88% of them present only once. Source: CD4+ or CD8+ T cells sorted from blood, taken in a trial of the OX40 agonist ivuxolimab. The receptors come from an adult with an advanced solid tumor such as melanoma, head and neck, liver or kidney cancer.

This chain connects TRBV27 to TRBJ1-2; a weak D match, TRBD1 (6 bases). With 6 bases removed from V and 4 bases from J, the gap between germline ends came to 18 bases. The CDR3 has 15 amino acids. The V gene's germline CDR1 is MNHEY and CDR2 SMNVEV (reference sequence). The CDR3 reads CASRPPGGWIYGYTF. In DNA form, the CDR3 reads TGTGCCAGCAGACCGCCGGGGGGCTGGATCTATGGCTACACCTTC.

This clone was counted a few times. The CDR3 DNA reads as TGTGCCAGCAGAGAGGGGGCTGAAGCTTTCTTT. Amino acid sequence: CASREGAEAFF. The chain carries TRBV2 and TRBJ1-1, with D perhaps matching TRBD1 (6 bases). Trimming stripped 6 bases from V and 6 bases from J, with 8 bases between. The germline V gene has CDR1 SNHLY and CDR2 FYNNEI. The CDR3 spans 11 residues.

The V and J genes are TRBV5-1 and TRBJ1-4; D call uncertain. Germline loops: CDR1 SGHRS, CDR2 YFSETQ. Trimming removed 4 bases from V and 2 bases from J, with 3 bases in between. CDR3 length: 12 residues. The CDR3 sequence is CASSPTNEKLFF. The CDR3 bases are TGCGCCAGCAGCCCCACTAATGAAAAACTGTTTTTT.

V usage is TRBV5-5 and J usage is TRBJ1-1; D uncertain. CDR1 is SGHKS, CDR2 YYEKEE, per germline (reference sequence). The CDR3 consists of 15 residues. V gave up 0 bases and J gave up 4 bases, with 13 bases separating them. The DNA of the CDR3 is TGTGCCAGCAGCTTGGAACGGGTAAGGGCCACTGAAGCTTTCTTT. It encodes CASSLERVRATEAFF.

The DNA for the CDR3 is TGTGCCAGCAGATATGGCCCTGACAGGGGATCTTCCTACGAGCAGTACTTC. This codes for CASRYGPDRGSSYEQYF. The rearrangement joins TRBV7-2 to TRBJ2-7; 8 bases fit TRBD1. Germline CDR1 reads SGHTA; CDR2 reads FQGNSA. With 6 bases clipped from V and 1 base from J, the junction kept 14 bases outside the gene matches. The CDR3 totals 17 residues.

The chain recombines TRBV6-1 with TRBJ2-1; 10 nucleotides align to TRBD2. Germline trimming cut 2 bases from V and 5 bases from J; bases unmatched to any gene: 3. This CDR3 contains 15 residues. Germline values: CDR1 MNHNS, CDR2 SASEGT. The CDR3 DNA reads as TGTGCCAGCAGTGAACTAGCGGGAGAACACAATGAGCAGTTCTTC. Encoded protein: CASSELAGEHNEQFF.

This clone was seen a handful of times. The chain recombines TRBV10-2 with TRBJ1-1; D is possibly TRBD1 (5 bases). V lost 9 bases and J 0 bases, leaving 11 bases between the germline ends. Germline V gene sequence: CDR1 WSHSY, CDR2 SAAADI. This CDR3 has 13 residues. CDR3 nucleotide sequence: TGCGCCAGTGCGGGACTCATGAACACTGAAGCTTTCTTT. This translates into CASAGLMNTEAFF.

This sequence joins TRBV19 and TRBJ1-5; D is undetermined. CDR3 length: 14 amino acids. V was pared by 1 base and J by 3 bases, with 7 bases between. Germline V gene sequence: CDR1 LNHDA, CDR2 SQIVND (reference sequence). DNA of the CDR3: TGTGCCAGTAGTATAGGGGGATTCAATCAGCCCCAGCATTTT. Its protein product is CASSIGGFNQPQHF.

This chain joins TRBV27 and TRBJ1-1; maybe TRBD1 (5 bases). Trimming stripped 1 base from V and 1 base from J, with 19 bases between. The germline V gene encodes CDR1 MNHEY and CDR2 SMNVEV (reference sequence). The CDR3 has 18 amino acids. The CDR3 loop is CASSLYLPRGSPNTEAFF. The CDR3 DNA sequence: TGTGCCAGCAGTTTATACCTTCCTCGGGGGTCACCGAACACTGAAGCTTTCTTT.

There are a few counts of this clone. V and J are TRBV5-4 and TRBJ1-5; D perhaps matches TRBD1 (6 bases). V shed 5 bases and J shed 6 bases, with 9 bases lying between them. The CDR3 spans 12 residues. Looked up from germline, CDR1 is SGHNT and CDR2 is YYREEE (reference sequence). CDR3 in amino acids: CASSIRGQPQHF. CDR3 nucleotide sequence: TGTGCCAGCAGTATCAGGGGTCAGCCCCAGCATTTT.

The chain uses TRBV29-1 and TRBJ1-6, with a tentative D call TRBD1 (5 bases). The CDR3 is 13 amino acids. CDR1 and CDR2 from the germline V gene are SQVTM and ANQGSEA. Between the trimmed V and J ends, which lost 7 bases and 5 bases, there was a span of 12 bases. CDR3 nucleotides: TGCAGCGCCGAGACAGAAGATAATTCACCCCTCCACTTT. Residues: CSAETEDNSPLHF. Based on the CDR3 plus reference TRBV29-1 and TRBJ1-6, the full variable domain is SAVISQKPSRDICQRGTSLTIQCQVDSQVTMMFWYRQQPGQSLTLIATANQGSEATYESGFVIDKFPISRPNLTFSTLTVSNMSPEDSSIYLCSAETEDNSPLHFGNGTRLTVT.

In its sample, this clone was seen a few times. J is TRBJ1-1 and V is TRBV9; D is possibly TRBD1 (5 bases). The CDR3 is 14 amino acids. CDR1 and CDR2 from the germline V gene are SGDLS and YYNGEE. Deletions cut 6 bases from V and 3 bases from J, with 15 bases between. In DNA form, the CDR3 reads TGTGCCAGCAACTCGGGGGGAGGCGACACTGAAGCTTTCTTT. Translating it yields CASNSGGGDTEAFF.

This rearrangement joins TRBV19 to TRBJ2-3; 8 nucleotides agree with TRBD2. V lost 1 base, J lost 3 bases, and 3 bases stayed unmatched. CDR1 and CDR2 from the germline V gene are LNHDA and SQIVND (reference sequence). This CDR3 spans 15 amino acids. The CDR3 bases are TGTGCCAGTAGTATAGCGGGGGGGGGAACAGATACGCAGTATTTT. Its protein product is CASSIAGGGTDTQYF.

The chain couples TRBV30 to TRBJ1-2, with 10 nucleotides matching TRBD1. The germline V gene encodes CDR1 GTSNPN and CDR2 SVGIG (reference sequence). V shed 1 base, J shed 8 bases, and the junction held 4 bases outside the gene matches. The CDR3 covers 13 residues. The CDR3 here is CAWSEGTGEGYTF. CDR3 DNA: TGTGCCTGGAGTGAAGGGACAGGGGAGGGCTACACCTTC.

DNA of the CDR3: TGTGCCAGCAGCTTAGGGGTGAGGGCGCTTGGAGAAAAACTGTTTTTT. Protein product: CASSLGVRALGEKLFF. The chain links TRBV7-8 to TRBJ1-4; D remains unclear. The germline V and J ends were trimmed by 1 base and 8 bases, with 17 bases remaining between them. The CDR3 runs to 16 residues. The germline CDR1 and CDR2 sequences are SGHVS and FQNEAQ.

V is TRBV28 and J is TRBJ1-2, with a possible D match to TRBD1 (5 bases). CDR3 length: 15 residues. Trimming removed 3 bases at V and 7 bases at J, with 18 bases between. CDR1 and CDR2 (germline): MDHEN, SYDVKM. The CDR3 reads CASSFDGGTRGGYTF. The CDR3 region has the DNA TGTGCCAGCAGTTTCGACGGGGGAACTCGTGGTGGCTACACCTTC.

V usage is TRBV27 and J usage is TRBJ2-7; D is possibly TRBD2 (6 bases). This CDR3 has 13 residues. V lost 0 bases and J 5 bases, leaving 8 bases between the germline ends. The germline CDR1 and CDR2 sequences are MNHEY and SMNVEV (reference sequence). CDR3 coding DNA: TGTGCCAGCAGTTTATCGGGGAGGCACGAGCAGTACTTC. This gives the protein CASSLSGRHEQYF.

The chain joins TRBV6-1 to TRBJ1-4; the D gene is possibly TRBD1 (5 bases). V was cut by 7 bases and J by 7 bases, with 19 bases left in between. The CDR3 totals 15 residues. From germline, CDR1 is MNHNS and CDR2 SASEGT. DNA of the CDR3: TGTGCCAGCACTTCACAGGACGGAGGAGGTGAAAAACTGTTTTTT. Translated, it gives CASTSQDGGGEKLFF.

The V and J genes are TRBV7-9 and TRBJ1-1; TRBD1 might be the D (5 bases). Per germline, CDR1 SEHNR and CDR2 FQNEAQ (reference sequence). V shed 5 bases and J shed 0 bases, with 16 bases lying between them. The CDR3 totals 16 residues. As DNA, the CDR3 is TGTGCCAGCAGCCCCGCGGGGGAAGGGATGAACACTGAAGCTTTCTTT. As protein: CASSPAGEGMNTEAFF.

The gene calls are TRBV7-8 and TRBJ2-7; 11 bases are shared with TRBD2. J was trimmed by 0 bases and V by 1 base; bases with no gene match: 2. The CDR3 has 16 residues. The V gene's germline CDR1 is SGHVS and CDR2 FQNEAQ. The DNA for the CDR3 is TGTGCCAGCAGCTTAGGACTAGCGGGATCCTCCTACGAGCAGTACTTC. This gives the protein CASSLGLAGSSYEQYF.

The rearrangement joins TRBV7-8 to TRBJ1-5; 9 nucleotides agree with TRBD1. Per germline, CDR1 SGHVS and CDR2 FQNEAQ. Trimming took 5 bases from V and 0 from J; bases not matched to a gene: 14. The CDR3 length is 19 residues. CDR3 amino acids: CASSQSRDRAWDSNQPQHF. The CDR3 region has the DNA TGTGCCAGCAGCCAATCCCGGGACAGGGCATGGGATAGCAATCAGCCCCAGCATTTT.

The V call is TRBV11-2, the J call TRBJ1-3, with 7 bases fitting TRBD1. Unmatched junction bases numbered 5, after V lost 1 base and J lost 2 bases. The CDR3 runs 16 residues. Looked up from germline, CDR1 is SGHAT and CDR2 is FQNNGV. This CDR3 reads CASSLGDRATGNTIYF. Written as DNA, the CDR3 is TGTGCCAGCAGCTTAGGAGACAGGGCCACTGGAAACACCATATATTTT.

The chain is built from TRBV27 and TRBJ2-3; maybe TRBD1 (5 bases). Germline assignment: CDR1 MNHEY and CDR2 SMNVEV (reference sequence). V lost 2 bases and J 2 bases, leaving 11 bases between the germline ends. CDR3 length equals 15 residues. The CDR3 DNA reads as TGTGCCAGCAGTTTACGCAGGGTCAACACAGATACGCAGTATTTT. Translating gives CASSLRRVNTDTQYF.